The sequence of this TCR beta chain was determined in a study of blood T cell repertoires in COVID-19. The CDR3 is 14 amino acids. Germline assignment: CDR1 MNHEY and CDR2 SVGAGI. V lost 4 bases, J lost 3 bases, and 10 bases lay in between. Clones were read by immunoSEQ multiplex PCR, and TCRdb kept only the in-frame ones, dropping some. The table has approximately 270,000 clones, nearly 90% seen once; the top ten hold approximately 2%. The receptor comes from a woman aged 55-75 years who had recovered from COVID-19. The genes are TRBV6-5 and TRBJ1-5; D is undetermined. Material: PBMCs or T cells enriched from blood (not recorded which). The CDR3 DNA sequence: TGTGCCAGCAGTTGGGAGAAAATCAATCAGCCCCAGCATTTT. Translation: CASSWEKINQPQHF.